This paragraph covers one TCR beta chain sequence. Antigen: not known. This sample was included in a study of shared clonotypes between healthy human individuals. In the sorted-subset replicate PCRs, 200 ng DNA, roughly 30,000 T cell genomes, was used. The data were produced by immunoSEQ multiplex PCR, yet TCRdb's version contains in-frame clones alone and is incomplete. The sample holds a few million clones, more than 80% seen once. Study findings and constraints: The four-donor shared clonotypes exceeded non-shared clonotypes in generation probability, with non-shared ones scoring lower. Sharing across a handful of donors was seen in around 5% of naive CD4 clonotypes. In general, naive subsets displayed greater estimated richness than memory subsets did.

The CDR3 extends over 15 amino acids. With 1 base clipped from V and 5 bases from J, the junction kept 1 base outside the gene matches. Germline V lookup: CDR1 SGHDT, CDR2 YYEEEE. This TCR derives from a man aged 18 to 29 in good health. Sample: naive CD4+ T cells sorted from blood. As to subset: CD45RA+ positively selected. The V and J genes are TRBV5-6 and TRBJ2-2; 11 bases agree with TRBD2. The CDR3 nucleotides read TGTGCCAGCAGCTTGCTAGCGGGGGGTACCGGGGAGCTGTTTTTT. Its translation: CASSLLAGGTGELFF.